The source of this T cell receptor beta chain is a study of graft-versus-host responses after intestinal transplantation. Study observations and caveats: Recipient marrow showed GvH clones, some seen first in ileum or blood. Graft-versus-host to host-versus-graft clonal ratios in allografts were high in patients with graft-donor T cell macrochimerism. HvG clone declines early post-transplant were associated with peak circulating GvH levels.

Profiling relied on immunoSEQ multiplex PCR, and the TCRdb table lists in-frame clones only, not all of them. The sample holds under 150,000 clones, approximately 90% seen once. Of note for this clone: Its cognate antigen is unknown.

This CDR3 comprises 15 residues. CDR1 MNHNY and CDR2 SVGAGI come from the germline V gene (reference sequence). J gave up 0 bases and V 6 bases, and 5 bases lay outside the gene matches. The gene calls are TRBV6-6 and TRBJ1-1; 9 positions agree with TRBD1. This sequence was found in a human donor who received an intestinal transplant. Here the sequenced sample was unstimulated CD4+ T cells sorted from spleen or lymph node cells, taken before intestinal transplant. CDR3 nucleotide sequence: TGTGCCAGCAGACAGGGGGCTCAAATGAACACTGAAGCTTTCTTT. Translating it yields CASRQGAQMNTEAFF.